This TCR beta chain emerged from a study of shared clonotypes between healthy human individuals. V lost 5 bases to trimming and J lost 4 bases; unmatched junction nucleotides: 5. Per the germline V gene, CDR1 is MNHEY and CDR2 is SVGAGI. This CDR3 is 15 amino acids long. Data came from immunoSEQ multiplex PCR; TCRdb stores just in-frame clones and leaves some out. The profile shows hundreds of thousands of clones, roughly 72% of them singletons. V is TRBV6-5 and J is TRBJ2-2, with 9 positions matching TRBD2. This clonotype was obtained from a woman between 40 and 55 years old in good health. Some clones in this sample may be carry-over from other donors' samples. Source material: PBMCs. The CDR3 is CASSPGLAVTGELFF. In DNA form, the CDR3 reads TGTGCCAGCAGTCCGGGACTAGCTGTCACCGGGGAGCTGTTTTTT.